The 6 T cell receptor beta chains reported below all come from one sample, sequenced in a study of graft-versus-host responses after intestinal transplantation (dated by TCRdb to the early 2020s). The library relied on the immunoSEQ multiplex PCR assay. This immuneACCESS table, as held by TCRdb, lists in-frame sequences with V and J called but not all clones. Of the missing ones, under half trace to an unresolved V gene in checked studies; the others have no known cause. The table for this sample lists around 37,000 clones; around 83% of them were counted only once. Together, the top ten hold approximately 3.7% of the sample. This specimen was PBMCs, taken roughly 1,000 days after transplant. These receptor sequences come from a human patient who received an intestinal transplant, so some T cells may come from the graft donor.

The chain recombines TRBV28 with TRBJ2-7; possible D gene TRBD1, 5 bases. The germline V gene encodes CDR1 MDHEN and CDR2 SYDVKM. V shed 3 bases and J shed 2 bases, with 8 bases lying between them. The CDR3 consists of 13 residues. CDR3 region: CASSLPGTYEQYF. CDR3 sequence (DNA): TGTGCCAGCAGTTTGCCAGGGACCTACGAGCAGTACTTC.

The chain is built from TRBV28 and TRBJ2-7; 8 bases are shared with TRBD2. Germline CDR1 reads MDHEN; CDR2 reads SYDVKM. V gave up 6 bases and J gave up 6 bases; unmatched junction bases: 13. The CDR3 extends over 15 amino acids. CDR3 protein: CASSSPGGVWSEQYF. The DNA of the CDR3 is TGTGCCAGCAGCTCCCCCGGGGGGGTCTGGTCCGAGCAGTACTTC.

The V and J genes are TRBV19 and TRBJ2-7; TRBD2 matches at 14 bases. V gave up 8 bases and J gave up 6 bases; unmatched junction bases: 12. Germline loops: CDR1 LNHDA, CDR2 SQIVND (reference sequence). The CDR3 consists of 16 residues. The CDR3 here is CASGTSGSGFATEQYF. The CDR3 nucleotides are TGTGCCAGTGGGACTAGCGGGAGTGGCTTCGCTACCGAGCAGTACTTC.

The V call is TRBV7-9, the J call TRBJ1-4; weak D call: TRBD1 (5 bases). The germline V gene has CDR1 SEHNR and CDR2 FQNEAQ (reference sequence). The CDR3 consists of 15 residues. The V end lost 8 bases, the J end lost 8 bases, and 21 bases lay between the germline ends. CDR3 nucleotides: TGTGCCAGCGGCAGAACGCAGGGAAGCGGGGAAAAACTGTTTTTT. Its translation: CASGRTQGSGEKLFF.

This chain uses TRBV11-3 with TRBJ2-2; TRBD1 matches at 12 bases. Germline CDR1 is SGHNT and CDR2 is YENEEA. There are 19 residues in the CDR3. J gave up 4 bases and V 0 bases, and 9 bases lay outside the gene matches. The DNA of the CDR3 is TGTGCCAGCAGCTTAGAGGTGCTGGGACAGGGGGCGCCCACCGGGGAGCTGTTTTTT. Its translation is CASSLEVLGQGAPTGELFF.

The V gene is TRBV4-1, the J gene TRBJ2-5, with a possible D match to TRBD2 (6 bases). The CDR3 covers 15 residues. Germline V lookup: CDR1 MGHRA, CDR2 YSYEKL. V lost 4 bases and J 2 bases, leaving 14 bases between the germline ends. The CDR3 here is CASSLGSIPQETQYF. The CDR3 coding sequence is TGCGCCAGCAGCCTCGGGAGTATCCCTCAAGAGACCCAGTACTTC.